This TCR beta chain appears in the sequencing data of a study of CD8+ T cells in alopecia areata. In each case, RNA was isolated and then reverse transcribed into cDNA as the sequencing template. Generated by immunoSEQ multiplex PCR, the TCRdb table keeps only in-frame clones and is missing some. The sample shows 150,000 to 200,000 clones, under 80% of them seen only once. Regarding treatment: oral pan-JAK inhibitor, 5-10 mg twice daily. Germline CDR1 and CDR2: MNHEY and SMNVEV (reference sequence). V lost 4 bases and J lost 5; bases outside the gene matches: 16. The CDR3 has 19 residues. The sequencing here drew on CD4+ T cells sorted from blood, taken around week 50, from a patient treated with tofacitinib. The receptor's source is a human donor with alopecia areata. The V call is TRBV27, the J call TRBJ2-3; 12 bases fit TRBD2. The CDR3, as DNA: TGTGCCAGCAGTTCAAGGTCTACTAGCGGGGGGCTGGGTGGAGATACGCAGTATTTT. This gives the protein CASSSRSTSGGLGGDTQYF.